A selection of T cell receptor beta chains follows, all from one sample in a study of spatial heterogeneity in lung cancer. TCRdb reprocessed the 5' RACE reads with MiXCR, giving one entry per CDR3 protein. The sample shows tens of thousands of distinct CDR3 sequences, under 7.5% of them seen only once. The sample was PBMCs, taken at surgery. Receptors were obtained from a female donor with early-stage non-small cell lung cancer. Both conserved end residues are part of each CDR3. A D gene is named only where the DNA matches it firmly. The size entry is marked missing in some rows and otherwise reads once, few, many or a size class.

TRBV28	many	NA	TRBJ2-3	TGTGCCAGCAGTTTCCTCGGAGTTCGCACAGATACGCAGTATTTT	CASSFLGVRTDTQYF
TRBV20-1	NA	NA	TRBJ1-5	TGCAGTGCTAGAGCTTTCCGGGGAGGGAGGAGCAATCAGCCCCAGCATTTT	CSARAFRGGRSNQPQHF
TRBV5-1	few	TRBD1	TRBJ1-2	TGCGCCAGCAGCCCTCGGACAGGGCCTAAGGGTGGCTACACCTTC	CASSPRTGPKGGYTF
TRBV4-3	many	NA	TRBJ2-1	TGCGCCAGCAGTCCGGACAATCCGGCTGCCAATGAGCAGTTCTTC	CASSPDNPAANEQFF
TRBV4-3	medium-sized	NA	TRBJ2-6	TGCGCCAGCAGCCCATTCGGGCTCCCTGGGCTGGATGGGGCCAACGTCCTGACTTTC	CASSPFGLPGLDGANVLTF
TRBV12-3/TRBV12-4	many	NA	TRBJ1-6	TGTGCCAGCAGTTTAGAGGCAGCCGAAAATTCACCCCTCCACTTT	CASSLEAAENSPLHF
TRBV29-1	many	NA	TRBJ2-1	TGCAGCGTTGTCGCCCTCAATGAGCAGTTCTTC	CSVVALNEQFF
TRBV7-2	NA	NA	TRBJ2-1	TGTGCCAGCAGCTTAGGGGTGGGTTCCTACAATGAGCAGTTCTTC	CASSLGVGSYNEQFF
TRBV7-6	many	NA	TRBJ1-2	TGTGCCAGCGGACCTTACGACAGGTCTAACTATGGCTACACCTTC	CASGPYDRSNYGYTF
TRBV12-3/TRBV12-4	many	NA	TRBJ2-3	TGTGCCAGCAGTTTTGACCTTAGCGGAGCTAGCACAGATACGCAGTATTTT	CASSFDLSGASTDTQYF
TRBV7-2	NA	NA	TRBJ1-3	TGTGCCAGCAGCTTAATCGGCGGAAACACCATATATTTT	CASSLIGGNTIYF
TRBV5-4	NA	TRBD2	TRBJ2-7	TGTGCCAGCAGACTCATAGCGGGGCCCGCCTACGAGCAGTACTTC	CASRLIAGPAYEQYF
TRBV18	few	NA	TRBJ2-5	TGTGCCAGCTCACCACAAGGGGACCGGGCCCAAGAGACCCAGTACTTC	CASSPQGDRAQETQYF
TRBV11-1	few	NA	TRBJ2-6	TGTGCCAGCCGACAAGGGACTTTCTTAGGGGCCAACGTCCTGACTTTC	CASRQGTFLGANVLTF
TRBV7-2	many	TRBD1	TRBJ1-5	TGTGCCAGCAGCTTGAAACAGGGGGCAAATAATCAGCCCCAGCATTTT	CASSLKQGANNQPQHF
TRBV18	many	NA	TRBJ2-5	TGTGCCAGCTCACCCCTAGAGGTCCAAGAGACCCAGTACTTC	CASSPLEVQETQYF
TRBV29-1	few	NA	TRBJ1-2	TGCAGCGTTGACCACAGGGTTAACTATGGCTACACCTTC	CSVDHRVNYGYTF
TRBV15	many	NA	TRBJ2-1	TGTGCCACCAGCAGGGGCCGGAGATCGTCCTACAATGAGCAGTTCTTC	CATSRGRRSSYNEQFF
TRBV2	many	NA	TRBJ2-2	TGTGCCAGCAGGGAGGACAGTTTCAGCGGGGAGCTGTTTTTT	CASREDSFSGELFF
TRBV7-2	many	NA	TRBJ2-7	TGTGCCAGCAGCTTAGCAGGTCAGGCCGTATACGAGCAGTACTTC	CASSLAGQAVYEQYF
TRBV18	few	TRBD1	TRBJ1-6	TGTGCCAGTAAAGGACAGGCCGATAATTCACCCCTCCACTTT	CASKGQADNSPLHF
TRBV6-2/TRBV6-3	many	TRBD2	TRBJ2-1	TGTGCCAGCAACTCACCACGGGGGGGCAGCTACAATGAGCAGTTCTTC	CASNSPRGGSYNEQFF
TRBV27	many	NA	TRBJ1-2	TGTGCCAGCAGTCTCTCCCCGTCACTCCCGGGTGGCTACACCTTC	CASSLSPSLPGGYTF
TRBV9	NA	NA	TRBJ1-3	TGTGCCAGCAGCGTAGAGGCCAATTCTGTCTGGGACACCATATATTTT	CASSVEANSVWDTIYF
TRBV5-1	few	TRBD1	TRBJ1-2	TGCGCCAGCAGCCCGATGACAGGGGGATATGATGGCTACACCTTC	CASSPMTGGYDGYTF
TRBV7-9	few	NA	TRBJ1-6	TGTGCCAGCAGCTTAAGGGATTCCTATAATTCACCCCTCCACTTT	CASSLRDSYNSPLHF
TRBV5-6	many	NA	TRBJ1-2	TGTGCCAGCAGCTCGGGGCTCTACTATGGCTACACCTTC	CASSSGLYYGYTF
TRBV3-1	few	NA	TRBJ2-2	TGTGCCAGCAGCCAAAGAGGGTTGCCCATCACCGGGGAGCTGTTTTTT	CASSQRGLPITGELFF
TRBV6-2/TRBV6-3	NA	TRBD1	TRBJ1-2	TGTGCCAGCAGAAGACAGGGGCCCATAGTTACTAACTATGGCTACACCTTC	CASRRQGPIVTNYGYTF
TRBV6-5	many	NA	TRBJ2-7	TGTGCCAGCAGTTACGCTAGGACCTACGAGCAGTACTTC	CASSYARTYEQYF
TRBV11-1	few	TRBD2	TRBJ2-3	TGTGCCAGCAGCTTCTTAGCGGGGGGCCATACGCAGTATTTT	CASSFLAGGHTQYF
TRBV7-9	many	NA	TRBJ2-3	TGTGCCAGCAGCCAATTAGATACGCAGTATTTT	CASSQLDTQYF
TRBV11-2	many	NA	TRBJ1-2	TGTGCCAGCAGCTTAGCCCACTATGGCTACACCTTC	CASSLAHYGYTF
TRBV5-1	many	NA	TRBJ1-5	TGCGCCAGCAGCTTGAGCGGCGGGGTCGAGCAGCCCCAGCATTTT	CASSLSGGVEQPQHF
TRBV11-3	many	TRBD1	TRBJ2-5	TGTGCCAGCAGCCTCGGGACAGGAGCGCCAAAAGAGACCCAGTACTTC	CASSLGTGAPKETQYF
TRBV6-4	many	NA	TRBJ2-2	TGTGCCAGCAGTGACTCACCAGGGTTTGGGGAGCTGTTTTTT	CASSDSPGFGELFF